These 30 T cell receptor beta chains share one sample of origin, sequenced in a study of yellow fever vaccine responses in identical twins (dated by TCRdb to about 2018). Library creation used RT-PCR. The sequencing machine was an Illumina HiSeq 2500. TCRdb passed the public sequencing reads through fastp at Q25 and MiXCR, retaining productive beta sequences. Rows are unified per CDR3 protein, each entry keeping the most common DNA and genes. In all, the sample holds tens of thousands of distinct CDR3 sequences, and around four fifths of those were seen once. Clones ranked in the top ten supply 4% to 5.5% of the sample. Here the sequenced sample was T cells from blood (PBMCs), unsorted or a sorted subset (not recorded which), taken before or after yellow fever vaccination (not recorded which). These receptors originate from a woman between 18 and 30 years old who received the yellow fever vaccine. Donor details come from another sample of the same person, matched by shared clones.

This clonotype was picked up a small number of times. The DNA of the CDR3 is TGCAGTGCTACAACGCCCGACAGGGTCACTGAAGCTTTCTTT. It translates to CSATTPDRVTEAFF. V usage is TRBV20-1 and J usage is TRBJ1-1, with 7 positions matching TRBD1. With V trimmed by 4 bases and J by 4 bases, 9 bases remained unmatched. CDR1 and CDR2 from the germline V gene are DFQATT and SNEGSKA (reference sequence). This CDR3 contains 14 residues.

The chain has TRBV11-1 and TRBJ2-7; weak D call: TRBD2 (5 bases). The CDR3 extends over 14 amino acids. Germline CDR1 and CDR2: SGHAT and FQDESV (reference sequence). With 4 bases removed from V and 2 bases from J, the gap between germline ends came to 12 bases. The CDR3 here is CASSSILATYEQYF. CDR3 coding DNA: TGTGCCAGCAGCTCTATTCTAGCAACCTACGAGCAGTACTTC.

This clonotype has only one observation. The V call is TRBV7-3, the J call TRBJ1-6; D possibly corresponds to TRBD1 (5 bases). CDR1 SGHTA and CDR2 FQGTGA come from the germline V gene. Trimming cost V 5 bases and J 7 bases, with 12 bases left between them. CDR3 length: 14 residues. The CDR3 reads CASSQTAGNSPLHF. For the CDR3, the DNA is TGTGCCAGCAGCCAGACAGCGGGAAATTCACCCCTCCACTTT.

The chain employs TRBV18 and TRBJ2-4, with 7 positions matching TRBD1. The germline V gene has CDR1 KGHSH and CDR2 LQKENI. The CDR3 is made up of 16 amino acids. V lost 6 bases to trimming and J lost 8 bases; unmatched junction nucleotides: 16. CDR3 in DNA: TGTGCCAGCTCGGACACCGGGACAGTCAGCATGGACATTCAGTACTTC. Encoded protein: CASSDTGTVSMDIQYF.

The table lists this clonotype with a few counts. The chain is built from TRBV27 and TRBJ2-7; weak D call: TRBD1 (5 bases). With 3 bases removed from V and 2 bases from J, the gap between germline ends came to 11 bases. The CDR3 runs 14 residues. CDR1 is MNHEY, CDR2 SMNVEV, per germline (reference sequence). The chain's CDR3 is CASSFSTAAYEQYF. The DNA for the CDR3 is TGTGCCAGCAGTTTCTCGACAGCCGCCTACGAGCAGTACTTC.

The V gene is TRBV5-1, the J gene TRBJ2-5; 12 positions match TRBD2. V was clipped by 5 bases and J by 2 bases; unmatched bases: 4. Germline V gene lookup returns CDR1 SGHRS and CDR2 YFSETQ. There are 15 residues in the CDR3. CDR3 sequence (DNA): TGCGCCAGCAGTAGGACTAGCGGGAATCAAGAGACCCAGTACTTC. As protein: CASSRTSGNQETQYF.

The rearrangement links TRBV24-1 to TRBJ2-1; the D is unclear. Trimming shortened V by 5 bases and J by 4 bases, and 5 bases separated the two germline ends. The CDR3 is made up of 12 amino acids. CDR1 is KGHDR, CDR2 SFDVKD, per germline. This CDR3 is CATSVGYNEQFF. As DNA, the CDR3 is TGTGCCACCAGTGTGGGGTACAATGAGCAGTTCTTC.

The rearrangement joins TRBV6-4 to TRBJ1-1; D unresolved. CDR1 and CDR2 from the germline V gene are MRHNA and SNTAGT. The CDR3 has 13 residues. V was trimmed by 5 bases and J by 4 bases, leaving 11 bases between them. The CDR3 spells CASSSERSTEAFF. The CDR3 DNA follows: TGTGCCAGCAGTTCCGAGAGGAGCACTGAAGCTTTCTTT.

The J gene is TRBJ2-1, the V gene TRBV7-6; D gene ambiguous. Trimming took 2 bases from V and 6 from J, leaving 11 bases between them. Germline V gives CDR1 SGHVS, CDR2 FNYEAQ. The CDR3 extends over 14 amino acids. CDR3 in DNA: TGTGCCAGCAGCTTACTAGACGGGTCCAATGAGCAGTTCTTC. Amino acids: CASSLLDGSNEQFF.

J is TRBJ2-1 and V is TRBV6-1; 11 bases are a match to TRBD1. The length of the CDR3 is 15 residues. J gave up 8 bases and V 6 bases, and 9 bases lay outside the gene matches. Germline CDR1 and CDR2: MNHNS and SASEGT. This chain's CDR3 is CASRSRDRGIDEQFF. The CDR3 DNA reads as TGTGCCAGCAGAAGCCGGGACAGGGGGATCGATGAGCAGTTCTTC.

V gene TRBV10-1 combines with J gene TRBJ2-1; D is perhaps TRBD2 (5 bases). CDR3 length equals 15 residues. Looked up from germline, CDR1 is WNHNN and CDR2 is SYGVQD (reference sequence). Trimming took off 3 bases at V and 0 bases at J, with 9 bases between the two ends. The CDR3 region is CASSDGGSSYNEQFF. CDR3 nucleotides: TGCGCCAGCAGTGATGGAGGAAGCTCCTACAATGAGCAGTTCTTC.

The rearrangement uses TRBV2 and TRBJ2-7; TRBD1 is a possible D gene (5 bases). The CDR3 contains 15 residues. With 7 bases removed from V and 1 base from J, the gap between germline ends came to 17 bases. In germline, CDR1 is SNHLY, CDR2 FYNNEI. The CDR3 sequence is CASKSDRRNSYEQYF. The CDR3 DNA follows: TGTGCCAGCAAAAGTGACAGACGAAATTCCTACGAGCAGTACTTC.

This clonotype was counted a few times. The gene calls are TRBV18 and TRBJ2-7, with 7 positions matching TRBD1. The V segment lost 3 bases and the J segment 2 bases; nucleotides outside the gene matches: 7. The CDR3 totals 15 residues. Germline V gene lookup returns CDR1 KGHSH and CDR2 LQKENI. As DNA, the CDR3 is TGTGCCAGCTCACCTCCCTCCGGGACAGCCTACGAGCAGTACTTC. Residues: CASSPPSGTAYEQYF.

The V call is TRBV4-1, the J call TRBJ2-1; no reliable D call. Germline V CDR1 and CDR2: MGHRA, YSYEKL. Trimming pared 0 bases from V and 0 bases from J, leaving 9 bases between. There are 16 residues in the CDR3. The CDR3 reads CASSQDVSSSYNEQFF. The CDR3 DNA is TGCGCCAGCAGCCAAGACGTCTCAAGCTCCTACAATGAGCAGTTCTTC.

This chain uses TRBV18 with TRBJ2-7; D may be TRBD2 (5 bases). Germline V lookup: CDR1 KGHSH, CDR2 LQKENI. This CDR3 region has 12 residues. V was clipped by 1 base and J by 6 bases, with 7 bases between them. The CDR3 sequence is CASSPRGGEQYV. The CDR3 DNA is TGTGCCAGCTCACCACGAGGAGGCGAGCAGTACGTC.

This CDR3 is CASTADIQETQYF. In DNA, the CDR3 is TGTGCCAGCACCGCGGACATTCAAGAGACCCAGTACTTC. The chain couples TRBV13 to TRBJ2-5; possibly TRBD1 for D (5 bases). The CDR3 extends over 13 amino acids. CDR1 and CDR2 from the germline V gene are PRHDT and FYEKMQ (reference sequence). V was cut by 7 bases and J by 2 bases, with 11 bases left in between.

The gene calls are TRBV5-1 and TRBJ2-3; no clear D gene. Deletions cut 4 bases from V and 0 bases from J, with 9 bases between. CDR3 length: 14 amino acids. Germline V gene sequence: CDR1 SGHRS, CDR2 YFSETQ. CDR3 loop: CASSLSDSTDTQYF. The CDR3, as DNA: TGCGCCAGCAGCCTCAGCGATAGCACAGATACGCAGTATTTT.

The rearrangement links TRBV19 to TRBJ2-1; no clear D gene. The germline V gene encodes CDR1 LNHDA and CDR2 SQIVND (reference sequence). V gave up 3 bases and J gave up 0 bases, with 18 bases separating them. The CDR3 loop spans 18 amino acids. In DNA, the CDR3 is TGTGCCAGTAGTATCCGTATGGGTCCCCCAAGCTCCTACAATGAGCAGTTCTTC. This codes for CASSIRMGPPSSYNEQFF.

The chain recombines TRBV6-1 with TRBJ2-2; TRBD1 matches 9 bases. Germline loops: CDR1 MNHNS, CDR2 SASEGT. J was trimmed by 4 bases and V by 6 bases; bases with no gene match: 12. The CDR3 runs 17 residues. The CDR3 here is CASRPTRDREGTGELFF. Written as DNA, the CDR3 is TGTGCCAGCAGACCTACAAGGGACAGGGAAGGCACCGGGGAGCTGTTTTTT.

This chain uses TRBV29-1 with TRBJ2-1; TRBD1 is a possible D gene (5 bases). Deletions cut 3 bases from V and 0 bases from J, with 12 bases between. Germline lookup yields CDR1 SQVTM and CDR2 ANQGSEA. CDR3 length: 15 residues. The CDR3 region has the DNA TGCAGCGTTGAGGGGCAGGCTGGCTCCTACAATGAGCAGTTCTTC. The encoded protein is CSVEGQAGSYNEQFF.

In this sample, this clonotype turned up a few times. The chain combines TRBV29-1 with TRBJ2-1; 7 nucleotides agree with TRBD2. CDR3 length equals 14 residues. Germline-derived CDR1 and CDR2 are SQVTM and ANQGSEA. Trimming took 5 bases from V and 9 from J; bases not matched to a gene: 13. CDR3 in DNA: TGCAGCGTTACTGCGGGAGTCTACGAGGGTGAGCAGTTCTTC. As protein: CSVTAGVYEGEQFF.

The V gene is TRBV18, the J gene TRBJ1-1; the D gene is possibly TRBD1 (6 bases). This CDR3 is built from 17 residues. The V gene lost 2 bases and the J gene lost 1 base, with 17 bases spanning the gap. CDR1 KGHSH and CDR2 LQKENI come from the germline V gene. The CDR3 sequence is CASSPGQSGLQNTEAFF. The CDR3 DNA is TGTGCCAGCTCACCAGGACAGTCCGGATTACAGAACACTGAAGCTTTCTTT.

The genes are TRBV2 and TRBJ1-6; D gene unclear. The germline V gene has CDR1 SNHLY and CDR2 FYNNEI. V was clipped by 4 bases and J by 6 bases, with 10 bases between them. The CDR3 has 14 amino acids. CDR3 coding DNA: TGTGCCAGCAGTGGGAAAGCGTTTAATTCACCCCTCCACTTT. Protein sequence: CASSGKAFNSPLHF. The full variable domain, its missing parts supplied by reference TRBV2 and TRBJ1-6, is EPEVTQTPSHQVTQMGQEVILRCVPISNHLYFYWYRQILGQKVEFLVSFYNNEISEKSEIFDDQFSVERPDGSNFTLKIRSTKLEDSAMYFCASSGKAFNSPLHFGNGTRLTVT.

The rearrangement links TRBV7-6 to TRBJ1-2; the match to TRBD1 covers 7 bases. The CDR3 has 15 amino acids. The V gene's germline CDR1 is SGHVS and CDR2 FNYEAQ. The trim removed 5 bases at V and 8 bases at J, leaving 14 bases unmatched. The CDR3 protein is CASSLGRGPIEGYTF. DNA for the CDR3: TGTGCCAGCAGCCTGGGGAGGGGGCCTATTGAAGGCTACACCTTC.

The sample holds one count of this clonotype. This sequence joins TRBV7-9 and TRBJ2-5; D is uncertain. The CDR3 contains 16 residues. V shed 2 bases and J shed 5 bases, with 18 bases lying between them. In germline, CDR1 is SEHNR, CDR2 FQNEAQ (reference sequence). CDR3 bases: TGTGCCAGCAGCTTATTGATCAAAACTGATAGGGAGACCCAGTACTTC. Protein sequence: CASSLLIKTDRETQYF.

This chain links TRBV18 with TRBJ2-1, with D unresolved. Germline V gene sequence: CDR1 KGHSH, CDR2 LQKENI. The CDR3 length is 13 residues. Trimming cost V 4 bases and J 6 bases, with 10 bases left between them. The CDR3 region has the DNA TGTGCCAGCTCACTCTCGAACAGCAATGAGCAGTTCTTC. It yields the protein CASSLSNSNEQFF.

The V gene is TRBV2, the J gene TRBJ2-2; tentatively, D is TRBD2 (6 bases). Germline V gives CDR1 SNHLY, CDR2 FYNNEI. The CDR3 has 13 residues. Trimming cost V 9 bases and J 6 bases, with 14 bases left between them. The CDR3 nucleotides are TGTGCCAGTTTCGGGGCGGGACCCGGGGAGCTGTTTTTT. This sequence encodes CASFGAGPGELFF.

The CDR3 loop reads CASSEAPEAFF. As DNA, the CDR3 is TGTGCCAGCAGTGAGGCGCCTGAAGCTTTCTTT. The rearrangement joins TRBV2 to TRBJ1-1; D gene unclear. V lost 3 bases and J 6 bases, leaving 5 bases between the germline ends. The CDR3 consists of 11 residues. Germline CDR1 SNHLY, CDR2 FYNNEI.

CDR3 DNA sequence: TGTGCCAGCAGCTTGGTGGTTAGCGGGAGAGATACGCAGTATTTT. Its translation is CASSLVVSGRDTQYF. V usage is TRBV5-5 and J usage is TRBJ2-3, with 9 positions matching TRBD2. Germline values: CDR1 SGHKS, CDR2 YYEKEE (reference sequence). After removal of 0 bases from V and 5 bases from J, the junction contained 4 bases not matched to a gene. There are 15 residues in the CDR3.

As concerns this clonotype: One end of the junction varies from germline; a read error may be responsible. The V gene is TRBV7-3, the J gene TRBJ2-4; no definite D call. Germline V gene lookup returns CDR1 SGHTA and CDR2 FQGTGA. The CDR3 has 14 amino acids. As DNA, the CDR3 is TGTGCCAGTAGCTTCACAACGCCACTCAACATTCAGTACTTC. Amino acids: CASSFTTPLNIQYF.